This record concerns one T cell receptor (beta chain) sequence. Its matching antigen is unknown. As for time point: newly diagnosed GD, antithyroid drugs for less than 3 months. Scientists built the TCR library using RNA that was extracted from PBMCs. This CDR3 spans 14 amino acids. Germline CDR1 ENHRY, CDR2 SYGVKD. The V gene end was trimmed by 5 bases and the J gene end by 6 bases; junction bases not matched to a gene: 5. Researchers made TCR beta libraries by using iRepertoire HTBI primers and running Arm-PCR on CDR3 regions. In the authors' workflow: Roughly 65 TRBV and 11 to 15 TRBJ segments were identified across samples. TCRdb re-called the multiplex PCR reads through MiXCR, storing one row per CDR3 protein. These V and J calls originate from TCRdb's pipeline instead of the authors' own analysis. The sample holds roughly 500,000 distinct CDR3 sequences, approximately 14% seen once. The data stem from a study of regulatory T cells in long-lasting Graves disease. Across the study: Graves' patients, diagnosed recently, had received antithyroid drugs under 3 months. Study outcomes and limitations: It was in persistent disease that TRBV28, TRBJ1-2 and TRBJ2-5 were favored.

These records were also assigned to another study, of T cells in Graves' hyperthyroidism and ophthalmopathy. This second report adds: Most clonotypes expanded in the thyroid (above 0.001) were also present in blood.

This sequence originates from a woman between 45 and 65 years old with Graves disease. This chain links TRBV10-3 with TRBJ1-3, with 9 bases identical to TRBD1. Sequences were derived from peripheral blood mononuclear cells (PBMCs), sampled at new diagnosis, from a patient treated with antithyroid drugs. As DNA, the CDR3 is TGTGCCATCAGTCCGGGACAGGGCATAAACACCATATATTTT. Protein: CAISPGQGINTIYF.